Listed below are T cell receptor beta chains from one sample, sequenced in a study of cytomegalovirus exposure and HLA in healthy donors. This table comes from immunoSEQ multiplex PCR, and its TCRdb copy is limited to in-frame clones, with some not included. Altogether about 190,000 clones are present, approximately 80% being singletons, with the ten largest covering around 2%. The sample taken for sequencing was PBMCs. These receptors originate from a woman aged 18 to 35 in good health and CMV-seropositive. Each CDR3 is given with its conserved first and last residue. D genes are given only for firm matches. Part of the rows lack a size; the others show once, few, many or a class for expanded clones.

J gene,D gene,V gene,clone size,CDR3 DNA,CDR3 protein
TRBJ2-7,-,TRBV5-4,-,TGTGCCAGCAGCCTGGGCGGAGCCCTCCGCGCCTACGAGCAGTACTTC,CASSLGGALRAYEQYF
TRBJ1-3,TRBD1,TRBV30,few,TGTGCCCGCGGACAGGGGGCCGGAAACACCATATATTTT,CARGQGAGNTIYF
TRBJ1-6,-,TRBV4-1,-,TGCGCCAGCAGCCTCCTACCTCAAAATTCACCCCTCCACTTT,CASSLLPQNSPLHF
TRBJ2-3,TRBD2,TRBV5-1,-,TGCGCCAGCAGCTTAAGGACTAGCGGGGGGTCAGATACGCAGTATTTT,CASSLRTSGGSDTQYF
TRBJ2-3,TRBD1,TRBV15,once,TGTGCCACCAGCAGGGGACAGGGTGTTACAGATACGCAGTATTTT,CATSRGQGVTDTQYF
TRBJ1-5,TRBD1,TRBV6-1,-,TGTGCCAGCAGTGATCTTGTTCAGACAGGGGTGGTCAATCAGCCCCAGCATTTT,CASSDLVQTGVVNQPQHF
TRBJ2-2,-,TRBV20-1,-,TGCAGTGCCACCCGGTCCGGGGAGCTGTTTTTT,CSATRSGELFF
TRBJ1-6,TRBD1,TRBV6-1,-,TGTGCCAGCAGTGGGGGACAGGGAGGGCTTAGCCCCTATAATTCACCCCTCCACTTT,CASSGGQGGLSPYNSPLHF
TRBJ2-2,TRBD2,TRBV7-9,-,TGTGCCCTCCTGGCTAGCGGGGGATACACCGGGGAGCTGTTTTTT,CALLASGGYTGELFF
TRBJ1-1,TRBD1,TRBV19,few,TGTGCCAGTAGCGTCCAGGACAGGTGGAACACTGAAGCTTTCTTT,CASSVQDRWNTEAFF
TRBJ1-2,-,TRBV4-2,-,TGTGCCAGCAGCTCTCCGGGACACCTTAACTATGGCTACACCTTC,CASSSPGHLNYGYTF
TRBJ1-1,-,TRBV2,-,TGTGCCAGCCCCCCCCACAGGGAGATCACTGAAGCTTTCTTT,CASPPHREITEAFF
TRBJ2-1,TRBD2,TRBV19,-,TGTGCCAGTAATCGAGCGGGGGGGCCACGTTACAATGAGCAGTTCTTC,CASNRAGGPRYNEQFF
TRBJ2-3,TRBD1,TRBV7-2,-,TGTGCCAGCAGACCGGGACAGGGGGCGTCTGATACGCAGTATTTT,CASRPGQGASDTQYF
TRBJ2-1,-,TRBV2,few,TGTGCCAGCAGGGGGGCTTCCTACAATGAGCAGTTCTTC,CASRGASYNEQFF
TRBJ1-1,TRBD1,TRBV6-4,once,TGTGCCAGCCGGGACAGGAACTACACTGAAGCTTTCTTT,CASRDRNYTEAFF
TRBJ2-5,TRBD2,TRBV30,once,TGTGCCTGGACCCAAGCGGGGGTAAGACAGGAGACCCAGTACTTC,CAWTQAGVRQETQYF
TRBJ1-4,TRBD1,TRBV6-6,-,TGTGGTTGTGGGACAGGGGAGAATGAAAAACTGTTTTTT,CGCGTGENEKLFF
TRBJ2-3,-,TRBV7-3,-,TGTGCCAGCAGTACAGGGTTGGGAGATACGCAGTATTTT,CASSTGLGDTQYF
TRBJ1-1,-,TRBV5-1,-,TGCGCCAGCAGCTCGGGATCTTCGAACACTGAAGCTTTCTTT,CASSSGSSNTEAFF
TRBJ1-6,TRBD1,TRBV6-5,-,TGTGCCAGCTTACAGGGGCGAAATTCACCCCTCCACTTT,CASLQGRNSPLHF
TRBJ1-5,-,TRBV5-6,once,TGTGCCAGCAGCCCTGGGGGGGGGCCCCAGCATTTT,CASSPGGGPQHF
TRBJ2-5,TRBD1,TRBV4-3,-,TGCGCCAGCAGCCTGACAGGGGGCAGAGAGACCCAGTACTTC,CASSLTGGRETQYF
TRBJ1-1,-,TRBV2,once,TGTGCCAGCAGTGAGGCCGGGACAAACACTGAAGCTTTCTTT,CASSEAGTNTEAFF
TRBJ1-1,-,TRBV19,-,TGTGCCAGTAGTTCAGAGGGGGGGTTTGGCACTGAAGCTTTCTTT,CASSSEGGFGTEAFF
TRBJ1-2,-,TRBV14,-,TGTGCCAGCAGCCTCGGAGTATTCTATGGCTACACCTTC,CASSLGVFYGYTF
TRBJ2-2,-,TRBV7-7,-,TGTGCCAGCAGCTTATCTAGCGCCGCCGGGGAGCTGTTTTTT,CASSLSSAAGELFF
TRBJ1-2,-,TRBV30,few,TGTGCCTGGAGTGAGGGCTTGAGCGGGATCTATGGCTACACCTTC,CAWSEGLSGIYGYTF
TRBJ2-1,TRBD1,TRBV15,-,TGTGCCACCAGCAGGGAGCCAGGGGGGCAGTTCTTC,CATSREPGGQFF
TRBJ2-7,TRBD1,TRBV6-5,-,TGTGCCAGCAGTTACTCGAGGACAGGGGGACCCTTCGAGCAGTACTTC,CASSYSRTGGPFEQYF
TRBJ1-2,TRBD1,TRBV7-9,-,TGTGCCAGCAGCTTAGCTGACAGGGCCATGGGGAGCTACACCTTC,CASSLADRAMGSYTF
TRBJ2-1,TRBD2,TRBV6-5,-,TGTGCCAGCAGTTACCGGGGGGGCAATGAGCAGTTCTTC,CASSYRGGNEQFF
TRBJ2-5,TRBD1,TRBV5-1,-,TGCGCCAGCAGCTTGGCTGGGGACAGGGGTCGAGAGACCCAGTACTTC,CASSLAGDRGRETQYF
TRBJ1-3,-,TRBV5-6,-,TGTGCCAGCAGCTCCGGTGACGGGTTCGGCACCATATATTTT,CASSSGDGFGTIYF
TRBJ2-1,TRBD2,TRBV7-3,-,TGTGCCAGCAGCTCCGCGGGAGAGGATGAGCAGTTCTTC,CASSSAGEDEQFF
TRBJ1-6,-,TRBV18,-,TGTGCCAGCTCACCACAGTATCTAGACTCCTATAATTCACCCCTCCACTTT,CASSPQYLDSYNSPLHF
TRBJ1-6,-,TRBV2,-,TGTGCCAGCAGGGGGACATCTTCACCCCTCCACTTT,CASRGTSSPLHF
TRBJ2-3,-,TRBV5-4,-,TGTGCCAGCACCTCTCCCACAGATACGCAGTATTTT,CASTSPTDTQYF
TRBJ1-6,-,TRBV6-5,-,TGTGCCAGCACCCGAGGCCACCCTACGGATTCACCCCTCCACTTT,CASTRGHPTDSPLHF
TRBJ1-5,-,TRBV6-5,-,TGTGCCAGCAGTCCGGACAGTAGCAATCAGCCCCAGCATTTT,CASSPDSSNQPQHF
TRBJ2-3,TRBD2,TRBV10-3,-,TGTGCCATCAGTGAACTGAGCGGGGTCGCAGATACGCAGTATTTT,CAISELSGVADTQYF
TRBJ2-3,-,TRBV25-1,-,TGTGCCAGCAGCGAGGGGGGGAACACAGATACGCAGTATTTT,CASSEGGNTDTQYF
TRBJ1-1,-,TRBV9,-,TGTGCCAGCAGCGTAGGGAGGGTCAGTGAAGCTTTCTTT,CASSVGRVSEAFF
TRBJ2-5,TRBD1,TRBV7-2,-,TGTGCCAGCAGCCCAACCCAGGGGGCTTGGGAGACCCAGTACTTC,CASSPTQGAWETQYF
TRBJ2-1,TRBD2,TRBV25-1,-,TGTGCCAGCAGTGGGCCCTTTGGGGGGGCCTACAATGAGCAGTTCTTC,CASSGPFGGAYNEQFF
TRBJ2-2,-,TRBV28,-,TGTGCCAGCAGTTTATGGGTCCGGGACACCGGGGAGCTGTTTTTT,CASSLWVRDTGELFF
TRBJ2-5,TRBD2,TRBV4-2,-,TGTGCCAGCAGCCAGGGCAGCGGGGATCAAGAGACCCAGTACTTC,CASSQGSGDQETQYF
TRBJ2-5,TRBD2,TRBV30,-,TGTGCCTGCGGAGGGCGCGGGGGGGCCAGAGAGACCCAGTACTTC,CACGGRGGARETQYF
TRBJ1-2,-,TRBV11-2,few,TGTGCCAGCAGCTTCGGAGGACAGCCGGCTGCCACCTTC,CASSFGGQPAATF
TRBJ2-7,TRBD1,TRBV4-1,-,TGCGCCAGCAGCCGTCTCCCTCTACGGGACAGGGGCTCCTACGAGCAGTACTTC,CASSRLPLRDRGSYEQYF
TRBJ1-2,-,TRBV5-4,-,TGTGCCAGCAGCTTGGTCGGGTACCCGGTCGGGAACTATGGCTACACCTTC,CASSLVGYPVGNYGYTF
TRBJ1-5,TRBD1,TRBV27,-,TGTGCCAGCAGTTTGGGACAGCCCAATCAGCCCCAGCATTTT,CASSLGQPNQPQHF
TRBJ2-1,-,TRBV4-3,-,TGCGCCAGCAGCCATGATGTGGGGGCTTCCTACAATGAGCAGTTCTTC,CASSHDVGASYNEQFF
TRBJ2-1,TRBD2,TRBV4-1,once,TGCGCCAGCAGCCAGCCCTTAGCGGGGGGGAGATACAATGAGCAGTTCTTC,CASSQPLAGGRYNEQFF
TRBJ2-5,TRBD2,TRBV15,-,TGTGCCACCAGCCGACTAGCGGAGGTTGAGACCCAGTACTTC,CATSRLAEVETQYF
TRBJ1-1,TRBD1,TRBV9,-,TGTGCCAGCAGCTTAGGGACAGGGGGCCGGAACACTGAAGCTTTCTTT,CASSLGTGGRNTEAFF
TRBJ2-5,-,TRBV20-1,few,TGCAGTGCTCGACTCCAAGAGACCCAGTACTTC,CSARLQETQYF